This T cell receptor (beta chain) was recorded in a study of Graves' ophthalmopathy and Graves' hyperthyroidism. Study summary: The collection of peripheral blood took place at initial diagnosis, before any treatment. Findings of the study overall: Blood also carried most expanded thyroid clonotypes exceeding 0.001 frequency.

A remark on this clonotype: The antigen remains unidentified.

The study amplified TCR beta CDR3 regions using RNA transcripts. The authors performed first-round RT-PCR with HTBI primers and then a second-round multiplex PCR. TCRdb fed the multiplex PCR reads into MiXCR, producing one record per CDR3 protein. The table shows about 480,000 distinct CDR3 sequences, with around an eighth occurring only once. The PBMCs were taken from 10 ml of fresh peripheral blood. The sequence came from a young woman with Graves' ophthalmopathy. Material for sequencing was blood.

The CDR3 DNA reads TGTGCCAGCAGCGTAGGTATCGGGACAGTGTCGTTAGAGACCCAGTACTTC. This translates into CASSVGIGTVSLETQYF. J is TRBJ2-5 and V is TRBV9; 7 nucleotides align to TRBD1. Trimming at V came to 0 bases and at J to 4 bases, leaving 12 bases not matched to a gene. The CDR3 runs to 17 residues. Germline V lookup: CDR1 SGDLS, CDR2 YYNGEE.